The rows below give T cell receptor beta chains drawn from one sample of a study of shared clonotypes between healthy human individuals. The method was immunoSEQ multiplex PCR; TCRdb's version includes in-frame clones alone and lacks a portion of them. The sample records 2.3 million or so clones, 85% to 95% being singletons. Sequenced material: naive CD4+ T cells from PBMCs. These receptors were collected from a man in his late teens or twenties in good health. Some clones in this sample may be carry-over from other donors' samples. CDR3s include the opening cysteine and the closing phenylalanine or tryptophan. The D gene is left open where the match is weak. Clone size is given for some rows only: seen once, a few or many times, or a class if the clone is expanded.

>TRBV4-1|TRBJ1-6|.|TRBD1
CASSRTGDYNSPLHF
TGCGCCAGCAGCCGGACAGGGGACTATAATTCACCCCTCCACTTT
>TRBV6-5|TRBJ2-7|.|.
CASSYRGLPYEQYF
TGTGCCAGCAGTTACCGGGGCCTCCCCTACGAGCAGTACTTC
>TRBV19|TRBJ1-2|.|.
CASSDVVRYGYTF
TGTGCCAGTAGTGACGTTGTCCGCTATGGCTACACCTTC
>TRBV28|TRBJ2-2|.|.
CASTRPQNGELFF
TGTGCCAGCACGAGGCCCCAGAACGGGGAGCTGTTTTTT
>TRBV7-2|TRBJ2-1|.|.
CASSLATTPREQFF
TGTGCCAGCAGCTTAGCGACTACGCCCCGGGAGCAGTTCTTC
>TRBV12-5|TRBJ2-1|.|.
CASGPVGDEQFF
TGTGCTAGTGGTCCCGTGGGCGATGAGCAGTTCTTC
>TRBV10-3|TRBJ2-2|once|.
CATSAGWTKGVGELFF
TGTGCCACCAGTGCCGGTTGGACAAAAGGGGTCGGGGAGCTGTTTTTT
>TRBV6-5|TRBJ2-3|.|.
CASTLQTDTQYF
TGTGCCAGCACCCTTCAGACAGATACGCAGTATTTT
>TRBV27|TRBJ2-1|.|TRBD2
CASSSFTLLSGSRREQFF
TGTGCCAGCAGCTCATTTACCCTACTAAGCGGGAGCCGGCGCGAGCAGTTCTTC
>TRBV28|TRBJ1-2|few|TRBD1
CASIQQGARGYTF
TGTGCCAGCATCCAACAGGGGGCTAGGGGCTACACCTTC
>TRBV6-5|TRBJ2-7|.|.
CASTKDYVAEQYF
TGTGCCAGCACCAAGGACTACGTTGCCGAGCAGTACTTC
>TRBV5-1|TRBJ2-5|.|TRBD1
CASSFGQAGETQYF
TGCGCCAGCAGCTTCGGACAGGCCGGGGAGACCCAGTACTTC
>TRBV11-2|TRBJ2-7|.|TRBD2
CASTLLAGGHEQYF
TGTGCCAGCACCTTGCTAGCGGGAGGCCACGAGCAGTACTTC
>TRBV7-6|TRBJ2-5|.|.
CASGSTQYF
TGTGCCAGCGGCTCGACCCAGTACTTC
>TRBV12-5|TRBJ2-6|.|.
CASGPPTELLGGANVLTF
TGTGCTAGTGGTCCCCCGACAGAGCTTCTGGGGGGGGCCAACGTCCTGACTTTC